This T cell receptor beta chain was documented in a study of shared clonotypes between healthy human individuals (dated by TCRdb to 2020 to 2022). About the full investigation: The cohort included a few men and a couple of women between 18 and 49 years of age. Each donor's leukapheresis produced roughly between roughly 0.85 and 10 billion PBMCs. Blood TCR repertoires of several healthy adults were deeply sequenced to estimate repertoire size and the extent of clonotype sharing between individuals. To increase sequencing depth and limit assay-specific biases, TCR repertoire library preparation and sequencing were carried out by different laboratories using diverse techniques. For each donor, three plates each were used for CD4 naive and CD4 memory, two plates were used for CD8 naive, and one plate was used for CD8 memory. General study outcomes and caveats: Because the study included a small number of donors, the genetic and exposure-history diversity represented was limited. Incomplete sequencing was indicated by rarefaction of sorted-subset datasets, despite the large sequencing depth. When several donors were compared, the shared fraction of clonotypes was around 4.6% for naive CD4, less than 4% for naive CD8, 2% to 2.5% for memory CD4, and less than 0.45% for memory CD8. Pairwise subsampling indicated that sequencing depth was expected to affect the degree of clonotype sharing among donors. Naive subsets generally had larger estimated clonotype richness than memory subsets did. Compared with non-shared clonotypes, the clonotypes found in all four sorted-subset donors had higher generation probabilities. Sampling was restricted to blood, and TCR repertoires in tissues likely differ from the TCR repertoires found in blood.

V is pruned by 2 bases and J by 4 bases, leaving 6 bases of the junction without a gene match. Inclusive of the bounding cysteine and phenylalanine, the CDR3 is 15 residues long. Solely the CDR3 DNA is kept, with 45 bases framed from the first base. For CDR1 and CDR2, the germline V gene lists SGHTA and FQGNSA. CD8 naive samples were obtained by positive selection for CCR7 among CD45RO-negative cells, yielding a CD45RA+CCR7+ population from which TemRA cells were excluded. The donors were healthy, HIV-negative adults with no recently reported acute infections or vaccinations. Only Caucasian adults living in Nashville, Tennessee, USA were represented among the donors. Blood was obtained by leukapheresis, after which PBMCs were separated by Ficoll-Histopaque density gradient centrifugation and cryopreserved in liquid nitrogen vapor phase. Analytical flow cytometry was used to check the purity and quantity of every magnetically sorted T cell population. Genomic DNA was isolated from every sorted fraction and measured by UV absorbance on a Nanodrop 2000c.

With respect to this clone: Its target antigen remains unknown. No much larger clone is present one base from it, and per-base qualities are unavailable.

Using the deep immunoSEQ assay, TCR CDR3 regions were amplified from genomic DNA by multiplex PCR. For each cell subset, the extracted genomic DNA was distributed evenly across all wells of several immunoSEQ 96-well plates, and each plate served as one replicate. For sorted subsets, approximately 200 ng of genomic DNA, equivalent to some 30,000 T cell genomes, went into each replicate PCR. Purified libraries were quantified with a Qubit 3.0 fluorometer, sized on a Bioanalyzer 2100, and re-quantified with the KAPA Library Quantification kit. Every immunoSEQ 96-well plate was sequenced on a separate single-read 150-cycle Illumina NextSeq 550 flow cell. Processing in the source paper ran as follows. Because the immunoSEQ output held only junctional sequences and lacked quality scores, the filtering could not match the filtering applied to full-length reads. To assign V/J genes and CDR3, sequences were annotated using PyIR, a Python wrapper for IgBLAST v1.9, with IMGT germline references. Reads were filtered out if the reads had weak V/J assignments (E-value above 1e-6), no CDR3, stop codons, out-of-frame junctions, or ambiguous translated residues. V3J clonotypes were defined as sequences sharing an identical inferred V gene, J gene, and CDR3 amino acid sequence. Percentage overlap between repertoires was computed as shared unique clonotypes divided by the size of the smaller repertoire. Repertoire richness was assessed with RTK rarefaction, the Chao1 estimator, and Recon v2.1 estimates of unobserved clonotypes. Generation probabilities for all TCRbeta clonotypes obtained by the gDNA method from several donors were computed using OLGA. TCRdb's version of the immuneACCESS table is confined to in-frame rearrangements and falls short of the full clone set. An unresolved V gene accounts for under half of the shortfall where checked; the remainder is of unknown origin. The V and J calls and clone size are taken from that table; D and trimming were inferred from the DNA. The sample table contains around 580,000 clones; only one count was recorded for 95% to 98% of them. The ten largest clones take up approximately 0.33% of the sample.

In this chain, TRBV7-2 is recombined with TRBJ2-3; 7 central nucleotides agree with TRBD2. Sequences were obtained from naive CD8+ T cells sorted from blood. What this sample's cell subset or site label stands for: CD45RA+CCR7+. The clonotype comes from a man aged 25 to 40 in good health. In nucleotide form, the sequence is TGTGCCAGCAGCTTAAGGGCGGGAGCGGCAGATACGCAGTATTTT. Its translation reads: CASSLRAGAADTQYF.